A single sample is the source of the 3 T cell receptor beta chains below, sequenced in a study of immune evolution from preneoplasia to lung adenocarcinoma. Profiling relied on immunoSEQ multiplex PCR, and the TCRdb table lists in-frame clones only, not all of them. The data show about 7,800 clones, 70% to 80% seen once. The specimen was FFPE minimally invasive lung adenocarcinoma tissue. Receptors originate from an older donor with lung adenocarcinoma.

In its sample, this clone was seen once. The chain carries TRBV4-1 and TRBJ2-3; the D is unclear. V was pared by 4 bases and J by 3 bases, with 8 bases between. This CDR3 is 13 amino acids long. CDR1 MGHRA and CDR2 YSYEKL come from the germline V gene. CDR3 nucleotides: TGCGCCAGCAGCCCCCAAGCTACAGATACGCAGTATTTT. This gives the protein CASSPQATDTQYF.

The CDR3 is CASSRDINQPQHF. CDR3 nucleotide sequence: TGCGCCAGCAGCCGGGATATCAATCAGCCCCAGCATTTT. This rearrangement joins TRBV5-1 to TRBJ1-5, with D unresolved. The CDR3 has 13 amino acids. The ends were cut back, 4 bases at V and 3 bases at J, with 8 bases in the middle. Per the germline V gene, CDR1 is SGHRS and CDR2 is YFSETQ.

The chain is built from TRBV2 and TRBJ2-3; 9 nucleotides align to TRBD2. Germline V gives CDR1 SNHLY, CDR2 FYNNEI. V lost 7 bases to trimming and J lost 8 bases; unmatched junction nucleotides: 13. The length of the CDR3 is 15 residues. CDR3 bases: TGTGCCAGCACTGGGCTAGCGGGATTTAGGGGTACGCAGTATTTT. It yields the protein CASTGLAGFRGTQYF.